The subject of this entry is one T cell receptor (beta chain). The antigen remains undetermined. The data derive from a study of T cells in Graves' hyperthyroidism and ophthalmopathy. Study information: Peripheral blood was drawn at first diagnosis, prior to all treatment.

The source material, RNA transcripts, was used to amplify TCR beta CDR3 regions. Carried out on the TCR CDR3, a first-round RT-PCR used the HTBI primer set. TCRdb passed the multiplex PCR reads through MiXCR, listing each CDR3 protein once. The sample has 350,000 to 450,000 distinct CDR3 sequences, about 15% seen once; the top ten hold approximately 11%. These patients, aged 18 to 65, had recently diagnosed hyperthyroidism lasting under 2 months. Study conclusions and caveats: Ophthalmopathy and stable hyperthyroidism were separated by a 13 V-J model.

V lost 0 bases, J lost 0 bases, and 18 bases lay in between. Germline CDR1 MNHEY, CDR2 SVGEGT. This CDR3 has 20 amino acids. This rearrangement joins TRBV6-2 or TRBV6-3 to TRBJ1-6; D is uncertain. Sequences were obtained from blood. This clonotype was obtained from a woman between 55 and 75 years old with Graves' hyperthyroidism. The CDR3 here is CASSYSRLEEASSYNSPLHF. The CDR3 nucleotides are TGTGCCAGCAGTTACTCGAGGTTGGAAGAGGCAAGCTCCTATAATTCACCCCTCCACTTT.